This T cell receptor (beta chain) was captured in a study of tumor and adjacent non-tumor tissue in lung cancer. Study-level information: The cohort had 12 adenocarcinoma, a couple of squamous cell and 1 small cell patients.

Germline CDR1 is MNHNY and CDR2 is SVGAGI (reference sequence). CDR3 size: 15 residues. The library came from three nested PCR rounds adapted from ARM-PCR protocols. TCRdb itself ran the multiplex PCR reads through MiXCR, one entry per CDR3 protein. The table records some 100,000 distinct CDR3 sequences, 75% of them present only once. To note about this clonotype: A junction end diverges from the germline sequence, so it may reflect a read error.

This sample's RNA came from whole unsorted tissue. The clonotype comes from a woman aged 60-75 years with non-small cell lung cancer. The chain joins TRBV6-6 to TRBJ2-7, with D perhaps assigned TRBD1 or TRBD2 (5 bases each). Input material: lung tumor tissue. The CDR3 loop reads CASINSRIGTYDQYF. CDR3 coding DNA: TGTGCCAGCATCAACTCCAGGATAGGGACCTACGATCAGTACTTC.